This T cell receptor beta chain was recovered during a study of T cell responses to AZD1222 COVID-19 vaccine. Assay used: immunoSEQ multiplex PCR; TCRdb lists only in-frame clones, some missing. The sample includes 130,000 to 150,000 clones, about 89% of them seen just once. Here the sequenced sample was peripheral blood, taken on day 0 of AZD1222 vaccination. This TCR was recovered from an adult in good health.

The CDR3 DNA follows: TGTGCCAGCACCCAAGGGACAGGGGGCCAGGGTGGCTACACCTTC. This sequence encodes CASTQGTGGQGGYTF. V is TRBV9 and J is TRBJ1-2; TRBD1 agrees at 12 bases. The V segment lost 6 bases and the J segment 7 bases; nucleotides outside the gene matches: 10. The CDR3 totals 15 residues. From germline, CDR1 is SGDLS and CDR2 YYNGEE.